This T cell receptor beta chain was obtained from a study of blood T cell repertoires in COVID-19. This CDR3 spans 13 amino acids. Germline V gene sequence: CDR1 SNHLY, CDR2 FYNNEI. Trimming took off 6 bases at V and 0 bases at J, with 8 bases between the two ends. Using immunoSEQ multiplex PCR, the repertoire was profiled, and TCRdb retains in-frame clones only, with some absent. In the table there are fewer than 200,000 clones, more than 75% of which are singletons. The source is a middle-aged man who had recovered from COVID-19. This sequence joins TRBV2 and TRBJ1-2; the D gene is possibly TRBD1 (6 bases). Sequences were obtained from peripheral blood. Written as DNA, the CDR3 is TGTGCCAGCAGAAACAGGGCTAACTATGGCTACACCTTC. Its translation: CASRNRANYGYTF.